The 5 T cell receptor beta chains in this list originate from one sample, sequenced in a study of shared clonotypes between healthy human individuals. The table came from immunoSEQ multiplex PCR; TCRdb's copy has only in-frame clones and leaves some out. Of about 2.1 million clones in the sample, roughly 93% were seen once. It was CD45RO-negative cells, positively selected for CCR7, that made up naive CD8 cells, with terminally differentiated effector memory CD45RA+ cells excluded. The sequenced material came from naive CD8+ T cells from PBMCs. These receptors were collected from a man aged 18 to 30 in good health. Some clones in this sample may be carry-over from other donors' samples.

This clone was seen once. This chain joins TRBV7-2 and TRBJ2-1; 9 bases map to TRBD2. This CDR3 is 14 amino acids long. The germline gives CDR1 SGHTA, CDR2 FQGNSA. The ends lost 5 bases at V and 7 bases at J; junction bases unmatched: 6. The CDR3 bases are TGTGCCAGCAGCCCTAGCGGGACGGGGAATGAGCAGTTCTTC. Protein product: CASSPSGTGNEQFF.

This chain joins TRBV4-1 and TRBJ2-1, with TRBD2 matching 14 bases. From germline, CDR1 is MGHRA and CDR2 YSYEKL. V shed 1 base, J shed 6 bases, and the junction held 8 bases outside the gene matches. This CDR3 contains 18 residues. The DNA for the CDR3 is TGCGCCAGCAGCCAAGCCCCTGGACTAGCGGGAGGCTCCAATGAGCAGTTCTTC. Translating it yields CASSQAPGLAGGSNEQFF.

This chain joins TRBV27 and TRBJ1-5; a possible D gene is TRBD1 (6 bases). Germline CDR1 reads MNHEY; CDR2 reads SMNVEV (reference sequence). V lost 8 bases and J lost 2, with 16 bases in between. This CDR3 region has 15 residues. DNA of the CDR3: TGTGCCAGCCGTCAGGGGTATTTCGGCAATCAGCCCCAGCATTTT. This sequence encodes CASRQGYFGNQPQHF.

V usage is TRBV4-3 and J usage is TRBJ2-7; D unclear. CDR1 is LGHNA and CDR2 is YSLEER in the germline V gene. The CDR3 has 13 amino acids. Trimming removed 1 base at V and 4 bases at J, with 8 bases between. The CDR3: CASSQGRKYEQYF. CDR3 coding DNA: TGCGCCAGCAGCCAAGGACGGAAGTACGAGCAGTACTTC.

This chain uses TRBV10-2 with TRBJ2-2; D is perhaps TRBD2 (6 bases). The germline gives CDR1 WSHSY, CDR2 SAAADI. V lost 8 bases to trimming and J lost 5 bases, with 18 bases between them. This CDR3 has 15 amino acids. CDR3 loop: CASGGIAAGTGELFF. The DNA for the CDR3 is TGCGCCAGCGGGGGTATAGCGGCGGGGACCGGGGAGCTGTTTTTT.